Listed below are T cell receptor beta chains from one sample, sequenced in a study of cytomegalovirus exposure and HLA in healthy donors. TCRdb's table, derived via immunoSEQ multiplex PCR, lists solely in-frame clones and lacks some. The sample table includes around 31,000 clones. Specimen: PBMCs. The source is a female donor in good health and CMV-seronegative. Each CDR3 is given with its conserved first and last residue. D genes are given only for firm matches.

v_gene	d_gene	j_gene	CDR3nt	CDR3aa
TRBV10-3	.	TRBJ1-5	TGTGCCATCAGTGAGTCCGAGTTTAGCAATCAGCCCCAGCATTTT	CAISESEFSNQPQHF
TRBV5-1	TRBD1	TRBJ2-1	TGCGCCAGCAGCTTGGCCGAGGGGGCTGGCTACAATGAGCAGTTCTTC	CASSLAEGAGYNEQFF
TRBV18	TRBD1	TRBJ2-7	TGTGCCAGCTCACCAATGGAACAGGGGTGGCAGTACTTC	CASSPMEQGWQYF
TRBV18	.	TRBJ1-2	TGTGCCAGCTCACCTAGACAAGGGGATGGCTACACCTTC	CASSPRQGDGYTF
TRBV30	.	TRBJ2-3	TGTGCCTGGAGTGTAAGCGGCAGCACAGATACGCAGTATTTT	CAWSVSGSTDTQYF
TRBV6-5	.	TRBJ1-2	TGTGCCAGCAGTTACTACGGAGGGCACGAAGGCTACACCTTC	CASSYYGGHEGYTF
TRBV30	.	TRBJ1-2	TGTGCCTGGAGTGTACGCCAGGACTATGGCTACACCTTC	CAWSVRQDYGYTF
TRBV5-1	.	TRBJ2-3	TGCGCCAGCAGACAGGCCCCCCGGGATACGCAGTATTTT	CASRQAPRDTQYF
TRBV10-2	TRBD1	TRBJ2-7	TGCGCCAGCAGTGAGACCGGGACAGGGGGCGGGAACGAGCAGTACTTC	CASSETGTGGGNEQYF
TRBV9	TRBD2	TRBJ2-4	TGTGCCAGCAGCGTAGGTTGGCGGGGGGTGCAAAACATTCAGTACTTC	CASSVGWRGVQNIQYF
TRBV19	.	TRBJ2-1	TGTGCCAGTAGTATAGCTCCCAGGGGATGGAATGAGCAGTTCTTC	CASSIAPRGWNEQFF
TRBV19	TRBD1	TRBJ1-2	TGTGCCACCATTGACAGGGGGCGCATAAGCGGCTACACCTTC	CATIDRGRISGYTF
TRBV29-1	.	TRBJ2-1	TGCAGCGCCCGAGGTTTGAGCTCCTACAATGAGCAGTTCTTC	CSARGLSSYNEQFF